The 19 T cell receptor beta chains in this list originate from one sample, sequenced in a study of blood T cells in healthy people across ages. A second 7 to 11 cycle PCR used barcoded and J-beta primers. TCRdb used MiXCR to reprocess the 5' RACE reads, holding one entry per CDR3 protein. There are more than 650,000 distinct CDR3 sequences in the sample; more than 25% occur only once, and 2.5% to 3.5% lies in the top ten. The sample was also linked to a second study, of T cells of mothers and their children.

Sequenced material: blood. These receptors were collected from a boy between 10 and 17 years old in good health.

This clonotype was counted a few times. This sequence joins TRBV5-1 and TRBJ2-7, with D unresolved. The V and J ends lost 4 bases and 0 bases respectively, with 11 bases between them. The germline CDR1 and CDR2 sequences are SGHRS and YFSETQ. The CDR3 length is 14 residues. The CDR3 protein is CASSARAASYEQYF. Here the CDR3 DNA reads TGCGCCAGCAGCGCCCGGGCCGCCTCCTACGAGCAGTACTTC.

The chain carries TRBV21-1 and TRBJ1-2; TRBD1 reflects the table's D call only, with no check against the DNA. TRBV21-1 is listed as a pseudogene. The CDR3 totals 13 residues. CDR3: CASSKRTGWDYTF. CDR3 coding DNA: TGTGCCAGCAGCAAAAGAACAGGTTGGGACTACACCTTC.

This clonotype was seen more than once but under ten times. The chain is built from TRBV15 and TRBJ1-2, with D possibly matching TRBD1 (5 bases). This CDR3 contains 17 residues. Germline V gene lookup returns CDR1 LNHNV and CDR2 YYDKDF (reference sequence). Trimming left V 0 bases short and J 6 bases short, with 20 bases between. CDR3 in amino acids: CATSRDREAWAGNGYTF. The CDR3 DNA reads TGTGCCACCAGCAGAGATCGGGAAGCTTGGGCAGGGAATGGCTACACCTTC.

This clonotype came up once. The chain has TRBV27 and TRBJ2-1; the match to TRBD2 covers 8 bases. CDR1 and CDR2 from the germline V gene are MNHEY and SMNVEV (reference sequence). The CDR3 spans 15 residues. The V segment lost 5 bases and the J segment 10 bases; nucleotides outside the gene matches: 13. DNA for the CDR3: TGTGCCAGCAGTCCCGGAGTAGCGGGGTCCTGGGAGCAGTTCTTC. This gives the protein CASSPGVAGSWEQFF.

The genes are TRBV7-9 and TRBJ2-5, with TRBD2 identical over 7 bases. The end of the DNA is better explained by TRBJ2-1, so the J call may be wrong. This CDR3 contains 19 residues. Germline CDR1 reads SEHNR; CDR2 reads FQNEAQ (reference sequence). As DNA, the CDR3 is TGTGCCAGCAGCTTGGAGAGCTGGGGCGGGGGTGGCGGAGGCAATGAGCAGTTCTTC. It codes for CASSLESWGGGGGGNEQFF.

This clonotype was observed a handful of times. The chain carries TRBV6-5 and TRBJ1-3; TRBD1 matches at 9 bases. The CDR3 consists of 15 residues. V shed 2 bases, J shed 1 base, and the junction held 0 bases outside the gene matches. Germline CDR1 is MNHEY and CDR2 is SVGAGI. CDR3 amino acids: CASSYGTGSGNTIYF. The CDR3 nucleotides read TGTGCCAGCAGTTACGGGACAGGGTCTGGAAACACCATATATTTT.

The rearrangement links TRBV7-9 to TRBJ2-7; 9 nucleotides align to TRBD2. This CDR3 has 16 amino acids. With 1 base clipped from V and 3 bases from J, the junction kept 7 bases outside the gene matches. Germline-derived CDR1 and CDR2 are SEHNR and FQNEAQ (reference sequence). The CDR3 sequence: CASSLGWGLAFYEQYF. The CDR3 nucleotides read TGTGCCAGCAGCTTAGGGTGGGGACTAGCCTTCTACGAGCAGTACTTC.

The chain is built from TRBV20-1 and TRBJ2-7, with a weak D call TRBD2 (6 bases). Germline V gene sequence: CDR1 DFQATT, CDR2 SNEGSKA (reference sequence). The length of the CDR3 is 14 residues. V dropped 3 bases and J dropped 1 base, with 13 bases sitting between them. For the CDR3, the DNA is TGCAGTGCTAGCCCCGGGACTTTGTCCTACGAGCAGTACTTC. It is translated as CSASPGTLSYEQYF.

The chain couples TRBV12-5 to TRBJ1-6; possibly TRBD1 for D (5 bases). Germline V gene sequence: CDR1 LGHNT, CDR2 FRNRAP. Trimming cost V 6 bases and J 10 bases, with 13 bases left between them. The CDR3 contains 13 residues. The CDR3, as DNA: TGTGCTAGTGGCCCACAGGTTGGATCACCCCTCCACTTT. As protein: CASGPQVGSPLHF.

The chain is built from TRBV4-1 and TRBJ2-7, with a tentative D call TRBD1 (6 bases). The CDR3 totals 16 residues. The germline gives CDR1 MGHRA, CDR2 YSYEKL. Deletions cut 5 bases from V and 3 bases from J, with 20 bases between. The CDR3 bases are TGCGCCAGCAGCTCCTCAGGGGCAGGGGCGGACTACGAGCAGTACTTC. It is translated as CASSSSGAGADYEQYF.

This clonotype was observed a few times. The gene calls are TRBV20-1 and TRBJ2-3; 13 nucleotides line up with TRBD2. From germline, CDR1 is DFQATT and CDR2 SNEGSKA (reference sequence). The CDR3 spans 20 residues. V gave up 1 base and J gave up 0 bases; unmatched junction bases: 13. CDR3 coding DNA: TGCAGTGCTAGAGCTTCGAGGGGACTAGCGGGGAACCCTAGCACAGATACGCAGTATTTT. Translated, it gives CSARASRGLAGNPSTDTQYF.

This CDR3 is CASSDSWTGGTDTQYF. The DNA of the CDR3 is TGTGCCAGCAGTGACTCCTGGACAGGGGGCACAGATACGCAGTATTTT. The rearrangement links TRBV25-1 to TRBJ2-3; 9 nucleotides align to TRBD1. Germline values: CDR1 MGHDK, CDR2 SYGVNS. V lost 3 bases to trimming and J lost 1 base; unmatched junction nucleotides: 5. This CDR3 has 16 residues.

As DNA, the CDR3 is TGTGCCAGTAGAGGGGAATACAGGGGTCATGAGCAGTTCTTC. Its protein product is CASRGEYRGHEQFF. The V call is TRBV19, the J call TRBJ2-1; TRBD1 matches 7 bases. CDR3 length equals 14 residues. V lost 6 bases and J lost 8; bases outside the gene matches: 10. Looked up from germline, CDR1 is LNHDA and CDR2 is SQIVND (reference sequence). The entire variable domain, with the rest obtained from reference TRBV19 and TRBJ2-1, is as follows: DGGITQSPKYLFRKEGQNVTLSCEQNLNHDAMYWYRQDPGQGLRLIYYSQIVNDFQKGDIAEGYSVSREKKESFPLTVTSAQKNPTAFYLCASRGEYRGHEQFFGPGTRLTVL.

In its sample, this clonotype was seen a few times. CDR3 amino acids: CASSDQRQSEQYF. Written as DNA, the CDR3 is TGTGCCAGCAGTGACCAAAGACAGTCCGAGCAGTACTTC. This chain links TRBV25-1 with TRBJ2-7; TRBD1 is a possible D gene (5 bases). In germline, CDR1 is MGHDK, CDR2 SYGVNS. The V gene lost 3 bases and the J gene lost 6 bases, with 12 bases spanning the gap. This CDR3 is 13 amino acids long.

The chain recombines TRBV6-6 with TRBJ2-3, with no clear D. V lost 3 bases to trimming and J lost 2 bases, with 9 bases between them. CDR1 and CDR2 (germline): MNHNY, SVGAGI (reference sequence). The CDR3 has 14 amino acids. The CDR3 spells CASSYRPATDTQYF. The CDR3 DNA sequence: TGTGCCAGCAGTTATCGTCCCGCCACAGATACGCAGTATTTT.

This clonotype occurred many times. The chain links TRBV5-1 to TRBJ1-4; D is uncertain. The CDR3 is 13 amino acids. Trimming took off 4 bases at V and 0 bases at J, with 4 bases between the two ends. Germline CDR1 reads SGHRS; CDR2 reads YFSETQ. The CDR3 region is CASSRTTNEKLFF. In nucleotides, the CDR3 is TGCGCCAGCAGCCGAACAACTAATGAAAAACTGTTTTTT.

The chain is built from TRBV14 and TRBJ2-1, with D possibly TRBD2 on 5 matching bases. The CDR3 covers 13 residues. Germline assignment: CDR1 SGHDN and CDR2 FVKESK. Trimming removed 5 bases from V and 11 bases from J, with 16 bases in between. Written as DNA, the CDR3 is TGTGCCAGCAGCGACGGGATTAGGAATAAGCAGTTCTTC. Its translation: CASSDGIRNKQFF.

This clonotype was counted a few times. The V call is TRBV12-5, the J call TRBJ2-4; TRBD2 agrees at 10 bases. The V gene's germline CDR1 is LGHNT and CDR2 FRNRAP. V gave up 7 bases and J gave up 5 bases; unmatched junction bases: 8. This CDR3 is built from 15 residues. The CDR3 loop is CASALAGAGQNIQYF. The CDR3 coding sequence is TGTGCTAGTGCCCTAGCGGGGGCCGGCCAAAACATTCAGTACTTC.

This clonotype was detected a few times. The V gene is TRBV5-1, the J gene TRBJ1-2, with a possible D match to TRBD1 (6 bases). V lost 5 bases and J lost 4, with 12 bases in between. The CDR3 covers 13 residues. Looked up from germline, CDR1 is SGHRS and CDR2 is YFSETQ. CDR3 sequence: CASSQAGVYGYTF. For the CDR3, the DNA is TGCGCCAGCAGTCAGGCAGGGGTCTATGGCTACACCTTC.